Listed below are T cell receptor beta chains from one sample, sequenced in a study of T cells after yellow fever vaccination. MiXCR, applied by TCRdb to the 5' RACE reads, yields one record per CDR3 protein. The data hold roughly 400,000 distinct CDR3 sequences, with 18% observed a single time. The input for sequencing was PBMCs, taken before the yellow fever booster vaccination. These receptors originate from a man between 18 and 29 years old who received the YFV17D yellow fever vaccine. CDR3s include the opening cysteine and the closing phenylalanine or tryptophan. The order of the fields is clone size, D gene, J gene, V gene, CDR3 protein, CDR3 DNA. A D gene is named only where the DNA matches it firmly. Size is stated for part of the rows, as once, few or many counts, or as a class when the clone is expanded.

>few|TRBD1|TRBJ1-1|TRBV5-1
CASSRMTGKNTEAFF
TGCGCCAGCAGCCGTATGACAGGGAAAAACACTGAAGCTTTCTTT
>few|TRBD1|TRBJ2-2|TRBV5-1
CASTDRGPGELFF
TGCGCCAGCACGGACAGGGGACCCGGGGAGCTGTTTTTT
>-|-|TRBJ1-5|TRBV12-3/TRBV12-4
CASRPLGGTQPQHF
TGTGCCAGCAGGCCCCTCGGGGGAACTCAGCCCCAGCATTTT
>-|-|TRBJ2-5|TRBV20-1
CSAPGQNQETQYF
TGCAGTGCTCCTGGGCAGAACCAAGAGACCCAGTACTTC
>-|TRBD2|TRBJ2-1|TRBV20-1
CSASGGGASGGNEQFF
TGCAGTGCTAGCGGCGGGGGTGCTAGCGGGGGGAATGAGCAGTTCTTC
>few|-|TRBJ2-2|TRBV2
CASKGDGSNTGELFF
TGTGCCAGCAAGGGGGACGGATCGAACACCGGGGAGCTGTTTTTT
>-|-|TRBJ2-2|TRBV5-6
CASSLTSGAGELFF
TGTGCCAGCAGCTTGACCTCAGGGGCCGGGGAGCTGTTTTTT
>-|-|TRBJ1-4|TRBV4-1
CASSQDWAIPGEKLFF
TGCGCCAGCAGCCAAGATTGGGCAATACCGGGTGAAAAACTGTTTTTT
>-|-|TRBJ2-3|TRBV20-1
CSAQGGHGTQYF
TGCAGTGCTCAAGGGGGTCATGGTACGCAGTATTTT
>-|-|TRBJ2-3|TRBV6-5
CASSYTGTDTQYF
TGTGCCAGCAGTTATACTGGCACAGATACGCAGTATTTT
>-|-|TRBJ1-2|TRBV7-2
CASSSHWGDGYTF
TGTGCCAGCAGCTCCCACTGGGGGGATGGCTACACCTTC
>-|-|TRBJ2-5|TRBV20-1
CSARDFGDVVQETQYF
TGCAGTGCTAGAGATTTCGGGGACGTGGTCCAAGAGACCCAGTACTTC
>many|-|TRBJ2-6|TRBV4-3
CASSQDWLLGSGANVLTF
TGCGCCAGCAGCCAAGATTGGTTGCTGGGCTCTGGGGCCAACGTCCTGACTTTC
>few|-|TRBJ2-5|TRBV7-2
CASSPYQETHYF
TGTGCCAGCAGCCCGTACCAAGAGACCCATTACTTC
>-|-|TRBJ1-2|TRBV6-5
CASSPIRGRGYGYTF
TGTGCCAGCAGTCCTATTCGTGGACGGGGGTATGGCTACACCTTC
>few|-|TRBJ2-7|TRBV7-2
CASRTDSYEQYF
TGTGCCAGCAGAACGGACTCCTACGAGCAGTACTTC
>-|-|TRBJ1-2|TRBV12-3/TRBV12-4
CASSLARGYTF
TGTGCCAGCAGTTTAGCGCGCGGCTACACCTTC
>few|TRBD1|TRBJ2-7|TRBV12-3/TRBV12-4
CASAGGTGGRYVQYF
TGTGCCAGCGCTGGAGGGACAGGGGGACGTTACGTGCAGTACTTC
>-|-|TRBJ2-5|TRBV5-1
CASSLASQWETQYF
TGCGCCAGCAGCCTAGCGTCCCAGTGGGAGACCCAGTACTTC
>-|-|TRBJ2-7|TRBV15
CATSTSRGYEQYF
TGTGCCACCAGCACTAGCAGGGGTTACGAGCAGTACTTC
>-|TRBD1|TRBJ1-2|TRBV19
CASSIVPRAGGRGYTF
TGTGCCAGTAGTATAGTCCCCCGGGCAGGGGGAAGAGGCTACACCTTC
>-|TRBD2|TRBJ2-3|TRBV20-1
CSAATLAGLTDTQYF
TGCAGTGCTGCCACACTAGCGGGGCTCACAGATACGCAGTATTTT
>few|-|TRBJ2-3|TRBV30
CAWDLGSDTQYF
TGTGCCTGGGACCTGGGGTCAGATACGCAGTATTTT
>few|-|TRBJ2-4|TRBV7-2
CASSLSWAPRDIQYF
TGTGCCAGCAGCTTAAGTTGGGCGCCTAGGGACATTCAGTACTTC
>-|TRBD2|TRBJ2-1|TRBV4-2
CASSQWGEGNEQFF
TGTGCCAGCAGCCAGTGGGGGGAGGGCAATGAGCAGTTCTTC
>-|-|TRBJ2-3|TRBV7-2
CASSFPGEATSTDTQYF
TGTGCCAGCAGCTTTCCCGGGGAGGCAACTAGCACAGATACGCAGTATTTT
>few|-|TRBJ2-5|TRBV5-1
CASSLVPPGETQYF
TGCGCCAGCAGCTTGGTTCCCCCCGGGGAGACCCAGTACTTC
>-|-|TRBJ2-5|TRBV4-2
CASSLFDTQETQYF
TGTGCCAGCAGCCTATTTGATACCCAAGAGACCCAGTACTTC
>few|TRBD2|TRBJ2-7|TRBV10-3
CAISESRSGGYEQYF
TGTGCCATCAGTGAGTCGAGGAGCGGGGGCTACGAGCAGTACTTC
>few|-|TRBJ2-7|TRBV10-3
CAISDSSYEQYF
TGTGCCATCAGTGACAGCTCCTACGAGCAGTACTTC
>few|TRBD1|TRBJ2-7|TRBV4-3
CASSRDRGRGEQYF
TGCGCCAGCAGCCGTGACAGGGGAAGAGGGGAGCAGTACTTC
>-|-|TRBJ2-2|TRBV20-1
CSARERNQYTGELFF
TGCAGTGCTAGAGAAAGGAATCAATACACCGGGGAGCTGTTTTTT
>-|-|TRBJ2-5|TRBV27
CASSFGGPKTQYF
TGTGCCAGCAGTTTCGGGGGGCCGAAGACCCAGTACTTC
>-|TRBD1|TRBJ2-4|TRBV29-1
CSVELTGVDIQYF
TGCAGCGTCGAATTGACAGGGGTGGACATTCAGTACTTC
>-|TRBD1|TRBJ1-4|TRBV12-3/TRBV12-4
CASMGWDRENKLFF
TGTGCCAGCATGGGATGGGACAGAGAGAACAAACTGTTTTTT
>many|-|TRBJ1-3|TRBV29-1
CSVEGAQGPGNTIYF
TGCAGCGTTGAAGGAGCGCAGGGACCTGGAAACACCATATATTTT
>-|-|TRBJ1-3|TRBV7-3
CASSSRSGNTIYF
TGTGCCAGCAGCTCACGGTCTGGAAACACCATATATTTT
>few|-|TRBJ1-2|TRBV3-1
CASSQGTTYGYTF
TGTGCCAGCAGCCAAGGGACTACCTATGGCTACACCTTC
>few|-|TRBJ2-5|TRBV29-1
CSVDGQGRRETQYF
TGCAGCGTTGATGGGCAGGGTAGAAGAGAGACCCAGTACTTC
>-|-|TRBJ1-1|TRBV11-2
CASSTGPSPTEAFF
TGTGCCAGCAGCACGGGACCCTCGCCCACTGAAGCTTTCTTT
>many|TRBD1|TRBJ1-4|TRBV4-3
CASSQEATWTGGNEKLFF
TGCGCCAGCAGCCAAGAAGCTACCTGGACAGGGGGAAATGAAAAACTGTTTTTT
>-|-|TRBJ1-2|TRBV5-1
CASSSGGVRANYGYTF
TGCGCCAGCAGCTCCGGGGGAGTCCGAGCTAACTATGGCTACACCTTC
>few|-|TRBJ2-2|TRBV4-3
CASSQGWGNTGELFF
TGCGCCAGCAGCCAAGGGTGGGGGAACACCGGGGAGCTGTTTTTT
>few|-|TRBJ1-1|TRBV15
CATGGRWGDTEAFF
TGTGCCACCGGCGGCAGGTGGGGGGACACTGAAGCTTTCTTT
>-|TRBD2|TRBJ2-2|TRBV7-2
CASSRFRGGNTGELFF
TGTGCCAGCAGCAGATTCCGGGGGGGTAACACCGGGGAGCTGTTTTTT
>many|TRBD1|TRBJ1-1|TRBV29-1
CSVESGGTEAFF
TGCAGCGTTGAATCAGGGGGCACTGAAGCTTTCTTT
>-|-|TRBJ2-1|TRBV6-6
CASSYSRGASYNEQFF
TGTGCCAGCAGTTATTCACGGGGAGCGTCCTACAATGAGCAGTTCTTC
>few|TRBD1|TRBJ1-1|TRBV9
CASSVAGGGTEAFF
TGTGCCAGCAGCGTAGCAGGGGGCGGGACTGAAGCTTTCTTT
>-|-|TRBJ2-3|TRBV5-1
CASSLGQGWADTQYF
TGCGCCAGCAGCTTGGGTCAGGGGTGGGCAGATACGCAGTATTTT
>-|-|TRBJ1-6|TRBV5-4
CASSREAGAGGQNSPLHF
TGTGCCAGCAGCCGAGAGGCGGGCGCTGGGGGGCAGAATTCACCCCTCCACTTT
>-|TRBD2|TRBJ2-2|TRBV7-2
CATDTSGNTGELFF
TGTGCCACCGATACTAGCGGGAACACCGGGGAGCTGTTTTTT
>few|TRBD1|TRBJ1-2|TRBV7-2
CASSLRDRGRDGYTF
TGTGCCAGCAGCTTAAGGGACAGGGGGCGAGATGGCTACACCTTC
>-|-|TRBJ1-1|TRBV4-1
CASSQIGPRSEAFF
TGCGCCAGCAGCCAAATAGGGCCCCGTTCTGAAGCTTTCTTT
>many|TRBD2|TRBJ2-2|TRBV6-5
CASIPGLEVGELFF
TGTGCCAGCATTCCGGGACTAGAGGTCGGGGAGCTGTTTTTT
>-|-|TRBJ1-2|TRBV12-3/TRBV12-4
CASNPGEGYGYTF
TGTGCCAGCAATCCAGGGGAAGGGTATGGCTACACCTTC